Listed here is a single T cell receptor beta chain. Its antigen is currently unknown. The junction departs from germline at one end; a sequencing error may be responsible. The data originate from a study of blood T cells in healthy people across ages. Study-wide findings and caveats: Naive T cell percentage and TCR beta diversity correlated strongly.

A second PCR, run for roughly 7 to 11 cycles, used a sample-barcoded 5' primer plus a J-beta primer mix. Every cDNA molecule carried a tag from a template-switch adaptor bearing 12 random nucleotides. Any given sample supplied a minimum of 2.5 million CDR3-containing paired-end reads. TCRdb passed the 5' RACE reads through MiXCR, listing each CDR3 protein once. In the table there are over 1,300,000 distinct CDR3 sequences, approximately 60% of which are singletons. Per germline, CDR1 MNHEY and CDR2 SVGEGT. There are 11 residues in the CDR3. The authors isolated at least 7 million PBMCs per sample. This chain joins TRBV6-2 or TRBV6-3 and TRBJ1-2, with D unresolved. The source is a man between 18 and 29 years old in good health. The sample taken for sequencing was blood. In DNA, the CDR3 is TGTGCCTGCAGTGTCACGGGGGGCTACACCTTC. Its translation is CACSVTGGYTF.